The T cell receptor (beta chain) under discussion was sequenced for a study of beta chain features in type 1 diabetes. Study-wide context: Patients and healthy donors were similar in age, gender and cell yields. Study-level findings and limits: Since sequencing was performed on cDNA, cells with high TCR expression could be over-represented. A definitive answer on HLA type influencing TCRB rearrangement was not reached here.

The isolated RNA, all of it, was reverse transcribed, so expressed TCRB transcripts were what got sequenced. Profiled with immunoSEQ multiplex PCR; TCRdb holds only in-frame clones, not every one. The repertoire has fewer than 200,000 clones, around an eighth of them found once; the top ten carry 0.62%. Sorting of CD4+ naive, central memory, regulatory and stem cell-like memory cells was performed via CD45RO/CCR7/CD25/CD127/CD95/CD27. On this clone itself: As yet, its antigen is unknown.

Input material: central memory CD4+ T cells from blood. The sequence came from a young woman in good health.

The CDR3 here is CATSGASGTYEQYF. The CDR3 DNA reads TGTGCCACCTCAGGGGCTAGCGGAACCTACGAGCAGTACTTC. This rearrangement joins TRBV19 to TRBJ2-7; D possibly corresponds to TRBD2 (7 bases). The CDR3 loop spans 14 amino acids. Per the germline V gene, CDR1 is LNHDA and CDR2 is SQIVND (reference sequence). V was shortened by 10 bases and J by 2 bases, with 18 bases between the two germline ends. Full variable domain (remainder filled in from reference TRBV19 and TRBJ2-7): DGGITQSPKYLFRKEGQNVTLSCEQNLNHDAMYWYRQDPGQGLRLIYYSQIVNDFQKGDIAEGYSVSREKKESFPLTVTSAQKNPTAFYLCATSGASGTYEQYFGPGTRLTVT.